This T cell receptor (beta chain) comes out of a study of Ad26.COV2.S vaccination and SARS-CoV-2 variants. Repertoires were generated with immunoSEQ multiplex PCR, while TCRdb's copy carries only in-frame clones and drops some. The table lists 300,000 to 350,000 clones, about 89% of them singletons. Trimming left V 5 bases short and J 3 bases short, with 17 bases between. Germline lookup yields CDR1 SGHVS and CDR2 FQNEAQ. The CDR3 has 15 amino acids. The sample's treatment: around 19 received Ad26.COV2.S at low or high dose, single or two shots; a few received placebo; per-sample allocation not given. Collection of the samples took place on day 63 after the first injection of vaccine or placebo. Vaccination used an Ad26 vector expressing Wuhan-strain SARS-CoV-2 spike.

The V gene is TRBV7-8, the J gene TRBJ2-7; D possibly uses TRBD1 or TRBD2 (5 bases each). This clonotype was obtained from a person aged 18-60 years who received the Ad26.COV2.S COVID-19 vaccine or a placebo. Sequenced here: peripheral blood, sampled in a trial of Ad26.COV2.S vaccine versus placebo. The CDR3 is CASSTYRGALYEQYF. The CDR3 nucleotides are TGTGCCAGCAGCACCTACCGGGGCGCCCTCTACGAGCAGTACTTC.